Listed here are 12 T cell receptor beta chains from one sample, sequenced in a study of tumor-infiltrating lymphocytes in localized non-small cell lung cancer. Clones were sequenced by immunoSEQ multiplex PCR, and TCRdb holds only the in-frame ones, with some missing. The sample holds tens of thousands of clones, 60% to 75% seen once. Sequenced material: lung tumor tissue. The receptors were gathered from a human donor with non-small cell lung cancer.

V and J are TRBV30 and TRBJ1-5; 7 positions match TRBD1. CDR1 GTSNPN and CDR2 SVGIG come from the germline V gene (reference sequence). Trimming at V came to 5 bases and at J to 7 bases, leaving 11 bases not matched to a gene. The CDR3 extends over 14 amino acids. Here the CDR3 DNA reads TGTGCCTGGTCCCAGGGACAGCCCAGACAGCCCCAGCATTTT. Translated, it gives CAWSQGQPRQPQHF.

Only one count was recorded for this clone. The V and J genes are TRBV2 and TRBJ2-3; tentatively, D is TRBD2 (6 bases). CDR3 length: 15 amino acids. Germline values: CDR1 SNHLY, CDR2 FYNNEI. Deletions cut 2 bases from V and 4 bases from J, with 13 bases between. CDR3 sequence: CASSETGSVADTQYF. The CDR3 DNA reads as TGTGCCAGCAGTGAAACCGGGAGTGTAGCAGATACGCAGTATTTT.

This chain connects TRBV27 to TRBJ2-7; D assignment may be TRBD1 or TRBD2 (5 bases each). The CDR3 runs to 14 residues. The V gene lost 3 bases and the J gene lost 2 bases, with 11 bases spanning the gap. Per the germline V gene, CDR1 is MNHEY and CDR2 is SMNVEV (reference sequence). CDR3 in amino acids: CASSFSGSTYEQYF. CDR3 bases: TGTGCCAGCAGTTTTTCAGGGAGCACCTACGAGCAGTACTTC.

This chain uses TRBV29-1 with TRBJ2-3; the D gene is possibly TRBD2 (5 bases). The length of the CDR3 is 13 residues. The ends were cut back, 2 bases at V and 6 bases at J, with 12 bases in the middle. Germline V gene lookup returns CDR1 SQVTM and CDR2 ANQGSEA. For the CDR3, the DNA is TGCAGCGTTGAATCGCTAGCAGCGGATACGCAGTATTTT. It is translated as CSVESLAADTQYF.

The J gene is TRBJ2-7, the V gene TRBV6-1; perhaps TRBD1 as D (5 bases). V was pared by 5 bases and J by 4 bases, with 15 bases between. Looked up from germline, CDR1 is MNHNS and CDR2 is SASEGT. This CDR3 comprises 14 residues. The CDR3: CASSLQVIRYEQYF. CDR3 DNA: TGTGCCAGCAGTTTACAGGTTATAAGGTACGAGCAGTACTTC.

In DNA, the CDR3 is TGTGCCAGCAGCTTAGATAGAAATACGCAGTATTTT. Protein product: CASSLDRNTQYF. The rearrangement joins TRBV11-2 to TRBJ2-3, with unresolved D. CDR1 and CDR2 (germline): SGHAT, FQNNGV. This CDR3 comprises 12 residues. Between the trimmed V and J ends, which lost 0 bases and 7 bases, there was a span of 5 bases.

This clone has a single count. The chain employs TRBV5-1 and TRBJ2-1; TRBD1 agrees at 7 bases. With 7 bases clipped from V and 6 bases from J, the junction kept 13 bases outside the gene matches. This CDR3 has 15 residues. CDR1 is SGHRS and CDR2 is YFSETQ in the germline V gene. The CDR3 DNA sequence: TGCGCCAGCGACAGGGTGCCCGGGAAAGTCAATGAGCAGTTCTTC. It specifies CASDRVPGKVNEQFF.

This clone has only one observation. The chain has TRBV5-1 and TRBJ2-7, with 7 positions matching TRBD1. The CDR3 spans 15 residues. V was clipped by 3 bases and J by 0 bases; unmatched bases: 6. The germline V gene encodes CDR1 SGHRS and CDR2 YFSETQ. CDR3 sequence reads: CASSSGTDSSYEQYF. In DNA, the CDR3 is TGCGCCAGCAGCTCCGGGACAGATAGCTCCTACGAGCAGTACTTC.

The chain has TRBV5-5 and TRBJ1-2; D is unclear. CDR3 length: 12 residues. V was trimmed by 2 bases and J by 0 bases, leaving 2 bases between them. CDR1 and CDR2 from the germline V gene are SGHKS and YYEKEE (reference sequence). The CDR3 protein is CASSFTNYGYTF. Written as DNA, the CDR3 is TGTGCCAGCAGCTTTACTAACTATGGCTACACCTTC.

The chain joins TRBV9 to TRBJ2-5; D possibly corresponds to TRBD2 (6 bases). Germline CDR1 and CDR2: SGDLS and YYNGEE. V dropped 2 bases and J dropped 5 bases, with 13 bases sitting between them. The CDR3 runs 14 residues. For the CDR3, the DNA is TGTGCCAGCAGCGTCCAGGCTGGGGGGGAGACCCAGTACTTC. Its protein is CASSVQAGGETQYF.

This chain's CDR3 is CASSLGAGREQYF. The CDR3 nucleotides read TGTGCCAGCAGCTTAGGCGCAGGGCGCGAGCAGTACTTC. The J gene is TRBJ2-7, the V gene TRBV7-3, with TRBD1 as a possible D gene (5 bases). Trimming shortened V by 2 bases and J by 6 bases, and 11 bases separated the two germline ends. The CDR3 is made up of 13 amino acids. Looked up from germline, CDR1 is SGHTA and CDR2 is FQGTGA.

The chain employs TRBV5-1 and TRBJ2-6, with D uncertain. V gave up 1 base and J gave up 3 bases, with 14 bases separating them. CDR1 and CDR2 (germline): SGHRS, YFSETQ. This CDR3 has 17 amino acids. CDR3 region: CASSLSDLTYGANVLTF. The CDR3 DNA follows: TGCGCCAGCAGCTTGTCGGACCTCACGTATGGGGCCAACGTCCTGACTTTC.